Reported below is one T cell receptor beta chain. It lacks a known antigen. Within one base of it there is no much larger clone, and no base qualities were kept. These data come from a study of T cells in localized non-small cell lung cancer (dated by TCRdb to the early 2020s). Regarding the research as a whole: T cell repertoires of about 230 early-stage NSCLC patients were analyzed, with tumors being compared against uninvolved tumor-adjacent lungs. The cohort consisted of around 250 treatment-naive NSCLC patients whose localized lung tumors had been resected. A mean age of about 66 years was recorded for the NSCLC patients, of whom roughly 130 were male and some 99 were female. The paper's findings and limits, for the study overall: Because multi-region sequencing of the tumors was not done, intratumor heterogeneity could not be ruled out. Uninvolved tumor-adjacent lung showed the highest T cell clonality, higher than tumor, which suggests more focused antigenic responses in the uninvolved tumor-adjacent lung. Because the study design was exploratory, TCR variables were selected using unadjusted p-values without false-discovery rate correction. Longer overall survival was associated with higher blood T cell density, whereas shorter survival was associated with higher adjacent-lung clonality. Of the top 100 tumor clones, a median of 57 were detected in paired uninvolved adjacent lung; under 35 were also among that lung's top 100.

The immunoSEQ Assay was used to sequence TCR beta CDR3 regions from DNA. Per the original workflow: To compute T cell density, TCR beta template counts were normalized to usable DNA, which was estimated by amplifying housekeeping genes. The preseqR package was used to estimate richness by extrapolating to 400,000 templates for PBMC samples and to 120,000 templates for tissue samples. Clonality was calculated as one minus Pielou's evenness. To identify tissue-enriched TCRs, differential abundance testing was run on productive amino-acid clonotypes with a minimum total count of 5 and an alpha of 0.1. The Jaccard Index and the Morisita Overlap Index were used to quantify repertoire overlap between compartments. GLIPH grouped TCR beta CDR3s together with public tetramer-defined viral CDR3s, and a viral motif had to include at least three viral sequences and also show V-gene enrichment. TCRdb stores this immuneACCESS table with in-frame sequences only. Part of the clones is absent; in the studies checked, under half of the shortfall reflects unresolved V genes, and no reason is known for the rest. D and trimming come from the DNA, and the V and J calls and clone size come from that table. The sample table holds 2,500 to 3,000 clones, of which approximately 30% were seen once. Of the sample, approximately 8% is held by the ten largest clones.

At diagnosis, tumor, uninvolved tumor-adjacent lung and peripheral blood were collected and then preserved as a mix of FFPE and fresh-frozen material. The material was lung tumor tissue, obtained before any cancer treatment. The source of this sequence is a man aged 40 to 75 with stage II squamous cell lung carcinoma.

The CDR3 sequence is CASSIGSSYNEQFF. The sequenced DNA is TGTGCCAGCTCAATCGGCAGCTCCTACAATGAGCAGTTCTTC. The chain employs TRBV18 and TRBJ2-1, with no confidently assigned D gene. Looking up the germline V gene yields CDR1 KGHSH and CDR2 LQKENI. Including cysteine and phenylalanine, the CDR3 has 14 amino acids. Just CDR3 DNA is preserved here, 42 bases in frame from base 1. V lost 5 bases and J lost 0 bases; the stretch between them is 8 bases long.